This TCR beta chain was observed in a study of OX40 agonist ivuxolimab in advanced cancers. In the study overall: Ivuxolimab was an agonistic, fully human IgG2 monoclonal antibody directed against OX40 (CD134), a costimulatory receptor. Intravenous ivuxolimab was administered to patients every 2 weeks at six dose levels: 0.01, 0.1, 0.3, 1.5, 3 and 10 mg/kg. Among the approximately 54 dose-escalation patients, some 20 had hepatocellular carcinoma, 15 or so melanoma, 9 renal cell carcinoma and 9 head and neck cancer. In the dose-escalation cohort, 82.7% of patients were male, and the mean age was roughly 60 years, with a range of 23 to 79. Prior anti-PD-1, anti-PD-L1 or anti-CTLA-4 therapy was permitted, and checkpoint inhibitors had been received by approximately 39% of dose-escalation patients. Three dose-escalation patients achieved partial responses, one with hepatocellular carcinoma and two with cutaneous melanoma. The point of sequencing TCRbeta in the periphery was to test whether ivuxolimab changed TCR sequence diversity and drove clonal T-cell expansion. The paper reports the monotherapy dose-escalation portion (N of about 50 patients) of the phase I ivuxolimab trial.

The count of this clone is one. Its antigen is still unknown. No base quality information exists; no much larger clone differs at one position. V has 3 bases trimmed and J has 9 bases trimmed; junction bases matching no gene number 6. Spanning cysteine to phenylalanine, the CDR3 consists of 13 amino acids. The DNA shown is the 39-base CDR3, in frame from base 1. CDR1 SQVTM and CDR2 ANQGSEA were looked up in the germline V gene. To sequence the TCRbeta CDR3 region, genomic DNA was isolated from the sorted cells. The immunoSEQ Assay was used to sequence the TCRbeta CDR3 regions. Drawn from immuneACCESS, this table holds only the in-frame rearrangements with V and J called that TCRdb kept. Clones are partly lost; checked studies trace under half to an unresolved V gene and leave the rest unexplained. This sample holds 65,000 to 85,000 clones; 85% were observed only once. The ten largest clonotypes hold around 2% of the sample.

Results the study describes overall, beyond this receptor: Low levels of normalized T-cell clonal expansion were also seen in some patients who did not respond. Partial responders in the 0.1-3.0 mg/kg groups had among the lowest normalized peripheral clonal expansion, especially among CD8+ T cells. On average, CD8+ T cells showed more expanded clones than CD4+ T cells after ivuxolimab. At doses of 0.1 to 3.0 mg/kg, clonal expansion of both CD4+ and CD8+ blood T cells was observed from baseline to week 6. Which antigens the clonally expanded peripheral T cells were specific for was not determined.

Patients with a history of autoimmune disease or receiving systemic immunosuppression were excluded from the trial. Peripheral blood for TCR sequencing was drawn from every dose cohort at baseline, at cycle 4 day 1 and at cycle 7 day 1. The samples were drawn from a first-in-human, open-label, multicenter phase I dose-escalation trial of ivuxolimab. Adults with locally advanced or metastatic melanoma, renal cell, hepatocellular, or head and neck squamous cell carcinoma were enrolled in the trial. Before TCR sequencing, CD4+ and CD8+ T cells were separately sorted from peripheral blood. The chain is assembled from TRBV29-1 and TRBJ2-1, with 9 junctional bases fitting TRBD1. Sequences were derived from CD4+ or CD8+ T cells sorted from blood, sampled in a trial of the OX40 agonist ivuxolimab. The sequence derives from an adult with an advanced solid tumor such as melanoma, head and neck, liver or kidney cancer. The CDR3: CSVDGQGYREQFF. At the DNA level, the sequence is TGCAGCGTTGATGGACAGGGGTACCGTGAGCAGTTCTTC.